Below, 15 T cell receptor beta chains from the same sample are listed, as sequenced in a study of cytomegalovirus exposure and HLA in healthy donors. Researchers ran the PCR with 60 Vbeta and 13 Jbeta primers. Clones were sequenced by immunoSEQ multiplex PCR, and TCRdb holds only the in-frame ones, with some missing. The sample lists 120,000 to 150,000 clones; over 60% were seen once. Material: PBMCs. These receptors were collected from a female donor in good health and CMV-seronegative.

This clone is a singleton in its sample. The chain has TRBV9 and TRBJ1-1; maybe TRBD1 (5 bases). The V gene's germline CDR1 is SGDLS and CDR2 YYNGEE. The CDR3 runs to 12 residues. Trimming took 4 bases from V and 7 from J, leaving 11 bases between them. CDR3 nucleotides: TGTGCCAGCAGCAGTGGGGGGAGTGAAGCTTTCTTT. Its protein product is CASSSGGSEAFF.

The DNA for the CDR3 is TGCGCCAGCAGTGAGGCGGACAGGGGATACAATGAGCAGTTCTTC. Amino acid sequence: CASSEADRGYNEQFF. The chain has TRBV10-2 and TRBJ2-1; 9 nucleotides match TRBD1. Germline loops: CDR1 WSHSY, CDR2 SAAADI. The CDR3 consists of 15 residues. The junction had 3 bases not matched to a gene; V was cut back by 2 bases and J by 4 bases.

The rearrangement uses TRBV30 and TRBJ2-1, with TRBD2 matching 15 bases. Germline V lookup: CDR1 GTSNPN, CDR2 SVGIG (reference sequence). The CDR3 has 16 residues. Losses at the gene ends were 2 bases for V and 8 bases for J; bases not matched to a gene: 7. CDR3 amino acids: CAWSSGLAGGRDEQFF. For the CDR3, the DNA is TGTGCCTGGAGTTCCGGACTAGCGGGAGGGAGGGATGAGCAGTTCTTC.

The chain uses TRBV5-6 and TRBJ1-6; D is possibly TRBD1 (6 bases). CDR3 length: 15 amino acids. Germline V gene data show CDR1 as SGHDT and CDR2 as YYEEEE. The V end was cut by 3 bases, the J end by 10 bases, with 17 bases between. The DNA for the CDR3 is TGTGCCAGCAGCTCCCGCCAGGGGATGGGGTCACCCCTCCACTTT. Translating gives CASSSRQGMGSPLHF.

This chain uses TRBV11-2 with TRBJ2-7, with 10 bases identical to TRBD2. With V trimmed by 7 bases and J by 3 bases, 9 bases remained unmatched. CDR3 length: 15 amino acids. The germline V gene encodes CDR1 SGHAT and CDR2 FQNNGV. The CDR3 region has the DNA TGTGCCAGCAACTTCGGCGGGACTAGCGTCTACGAGCAGTACTTC. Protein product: CASNFGGTSVYEQYF.

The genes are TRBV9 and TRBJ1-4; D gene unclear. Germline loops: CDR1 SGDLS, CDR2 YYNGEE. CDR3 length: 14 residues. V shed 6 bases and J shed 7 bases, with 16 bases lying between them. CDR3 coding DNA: TGTGCCAGCATCCCGTGTGGATGGGCTGAAAAACTGTTTTTT. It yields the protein CASIPCGWAEKLFF.

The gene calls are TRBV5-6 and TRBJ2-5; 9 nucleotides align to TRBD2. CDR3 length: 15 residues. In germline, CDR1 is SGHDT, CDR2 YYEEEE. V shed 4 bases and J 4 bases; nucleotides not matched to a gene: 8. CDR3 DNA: TGTGCCAGCAGCCCCGCGGGGGGGCCGGCAGAGACCCAGTACTTC. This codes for CASSPAGGPAETQYF.

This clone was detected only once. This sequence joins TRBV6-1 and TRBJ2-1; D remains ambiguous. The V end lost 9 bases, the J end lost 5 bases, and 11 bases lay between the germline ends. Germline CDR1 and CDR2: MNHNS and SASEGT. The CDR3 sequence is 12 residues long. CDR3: CASLIAHNEQFF. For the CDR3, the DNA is TGTGCCAGTCTGATAGCACACAATGAGCAGTTCTTC.

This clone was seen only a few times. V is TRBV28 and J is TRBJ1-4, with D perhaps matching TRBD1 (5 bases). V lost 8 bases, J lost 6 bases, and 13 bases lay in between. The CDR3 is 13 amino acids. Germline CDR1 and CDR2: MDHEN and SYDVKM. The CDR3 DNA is TGTGCCAGCGTGGGGGGGGAATATGAAAAACTGTTTTTT. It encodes CASVGGEYEKLFF.

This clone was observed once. This chain's CDR3 is CASRGVGQGEPQHF. The CDR3 DNA is TGTGCCAGCAGAGGAGTGGGACAGGGAGAGCCCCAGCATTTT. The gene calls are TRBV6-1 and TRBJ1-5; 9 nucleotides agree with TRBD1. Germline lookup yields CDR1 MNHNS and CDR2 SASEGT. This CDR3 has 14 residues. The V and J ends lost 6 bases and 8 bases, in that order; junction bases with no gene match: 8.

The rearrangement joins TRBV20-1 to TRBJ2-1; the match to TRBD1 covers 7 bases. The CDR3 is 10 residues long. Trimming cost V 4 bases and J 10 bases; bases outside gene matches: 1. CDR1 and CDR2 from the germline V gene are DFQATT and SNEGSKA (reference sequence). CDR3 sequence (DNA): TGCAGTGCTATGGACAGGGAGCAGTTCTTC. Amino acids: CSAMDREQFF.

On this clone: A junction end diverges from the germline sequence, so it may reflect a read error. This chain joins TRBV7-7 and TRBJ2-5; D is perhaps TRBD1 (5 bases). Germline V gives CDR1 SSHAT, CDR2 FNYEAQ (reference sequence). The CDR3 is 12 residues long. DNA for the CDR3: TGTGCTAGCAGCTCTAGGGGCGAGACCCAGTACTTC. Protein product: CASSSRGETQYF.

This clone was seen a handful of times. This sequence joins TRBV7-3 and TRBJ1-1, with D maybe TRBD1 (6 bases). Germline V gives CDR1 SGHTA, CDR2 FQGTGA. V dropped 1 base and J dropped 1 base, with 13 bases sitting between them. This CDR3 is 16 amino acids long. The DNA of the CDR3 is TGTGCCAGCAGCTTAAGGACTGGGGGCGCGAACACTGAAGCTTTCTTT. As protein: CASSLRTGGANTEAFF.

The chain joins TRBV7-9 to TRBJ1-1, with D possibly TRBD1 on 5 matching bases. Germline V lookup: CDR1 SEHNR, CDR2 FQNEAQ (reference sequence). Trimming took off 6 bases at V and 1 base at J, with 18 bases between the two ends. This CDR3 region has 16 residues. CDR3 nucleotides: TGTGCCAGCAGTTTGTTAAGGGGTGATGGGAACACTGAAGCTTTCTTT. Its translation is CASSLLRGDGNTEAFF.

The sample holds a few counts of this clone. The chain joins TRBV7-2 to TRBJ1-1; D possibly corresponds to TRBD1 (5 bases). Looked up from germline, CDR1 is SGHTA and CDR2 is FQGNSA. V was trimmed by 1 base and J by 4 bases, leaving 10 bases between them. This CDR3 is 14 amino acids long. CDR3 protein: CASSLDGGGTEAFF. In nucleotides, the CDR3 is TGTGCCAGCAGCTTAGACGGGGGAGGCACTGAAGCTTTCTTT. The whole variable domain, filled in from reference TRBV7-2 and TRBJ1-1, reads GAGVSQSPSNKVTEKGKDVELRCDPISGHTALYWYRQSLGQGLEFLIYFQGNSAPDKSGLPSDRFSAERTGGSVSTLTIQRTQQEDSAVYLCASSLDGGGTEAFFGQGTRLTVV.